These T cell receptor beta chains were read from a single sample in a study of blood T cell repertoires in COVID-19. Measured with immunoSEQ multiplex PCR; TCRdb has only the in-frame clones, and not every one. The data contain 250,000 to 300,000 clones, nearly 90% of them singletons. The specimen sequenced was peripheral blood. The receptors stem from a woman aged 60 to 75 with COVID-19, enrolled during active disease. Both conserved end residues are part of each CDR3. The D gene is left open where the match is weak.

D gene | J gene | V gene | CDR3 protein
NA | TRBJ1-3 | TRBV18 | CASSPTAGSGNTIYF
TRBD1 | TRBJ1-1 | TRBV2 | CASSLQGTDTEAFF
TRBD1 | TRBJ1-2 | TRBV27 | CASSLYGQGVVYGYTF
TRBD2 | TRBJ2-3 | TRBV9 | CASSVVKLAGLDTQYF
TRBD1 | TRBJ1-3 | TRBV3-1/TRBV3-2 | CASSQDYRDRGGNTIYF
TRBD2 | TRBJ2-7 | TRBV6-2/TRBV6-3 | CASSAWGLAGNSYEQYF
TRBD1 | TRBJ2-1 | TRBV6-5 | CASSSGQGRNEQFF
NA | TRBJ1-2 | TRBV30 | CAWSRPPGFSRYTF
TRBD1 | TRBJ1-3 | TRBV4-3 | CASSRRQGGNTIYF
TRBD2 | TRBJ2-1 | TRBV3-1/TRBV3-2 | CASSQTSAYEQFF